These T cell receptor beta chains were read from a single sample in a study. TCRdb ran MiXCR on the RT-PCR reads and lists one entry per CDR3 protein. Of more than 550,000 distinct CDR3 sequences listed, approximately 14% are singletons. The sequenced sample was memory CD4+ T cells from blood. These receptor sequences come from a female donor in good health, serving as a healthy control. Both conserved end residues are part of each CDR3. The order of the fields is V gene, CDR3 length, J gene, clone size, D gene, CDR3 protein, CDR3 DNA. A D gene is named only where the DNA matches it firmly. A clone size is listed for some rows: how often the clone was seen (once, few, many), or a class if it is expanded.

V gene: TRBV24-1; CDR3 length: 17; J gene: TRBJ2-1; clone size: few; D gene: NA; CDR3 protein: CATSDSSDPRGYNEQFF; CDR3 DNA: TGTGCCACCAGTGATTCGTCCGATCCGCGGGGCTACAATGAGCAGTTCTTC
V gene: TRBV28; CDR3 length: 12; J gene: TRBJ1-5; clone size: NA; D gene: NA; CDR3 protein: CAIRTANQPQHF; CDR3 DNA: TGTGCCATCCGGACGGCGAATCAGCCCCAGCATTTT
V gene: TRBV10-2; CDR3 length: 15; J gene: TRBJ1-2; clone size: few; D gene: TRBD1; CDR3 protein: CASNDRAYNNYGYTF; CDR3 DNA: TGCGCCAGCAACGACAGGGCCTATAATAACTATGGCTACACCTTC
V gene: TRBV20-1; CDR3 length: 14; J gene: TRBJ2-1; clone size: few; D gene: TRBD2; CDR3 protein: CSASGLAGVFEQFF; CDR3 DNA: TGCAGTGCTAGTGGACTAGCGGGAGTTTTTGAGCAGTTCTTC
V gene: TRBV20-1; CDR3 length: 15; J gene: TRBJ2-1; clone size: NA; D gene: NA; CDR3 protein: CSARDWAGENDEQFF; CDR3 DNA: TGCAGTGCTAGAGATTGGGCAGGGGAGAACGATGAGCAGTTCTTC
V gene: TRBV15; CDR3 length: 14; J gene: TRBJ2-1; clone size: NA; D gene: TRBD1; CDR3 protein: CATSEGQGYNEQFF; CDR3 DNA: TGTGCCACCAGCGAAGGACAGGGTTACAATGAGCAGTTCTTC
V gene: TRBV5-1; CDR3 length: 14; J gene: TRBJ2-7; clone size: many; D gene: TRBD1; CDR3 protein: CASSLTGGNYEQYF; CDR3 DNA: TGTGCCAGCAGTTTAACAGGGGGAAACTACGAGCAGTACTTC
V gene: TRBV5-1; CDR3 length: 15; J gene: TRBJ1-1; clone size: NA; D gene: NA; CDR3 protein: CASAQGRTGNTEAFF; CDR3 DNA: TGCGCCAGCGCGCAAGGACGGACGGGAAACACTGAAGCTTTCTTT
V gene: TRBV4-3; CDR3 length: 14; J gene: TRBJ1-4; clone size: few; D gene: NA; CDR3 protein: CASSQVEWGEKLFF; CDR3 DNA: TGCGCCAGCAGCCAAGTAGAGTGGGGTGAAAAACTGTTTTTT
V gene: TRBV20-1; CDR3 length: 14; J gene: TRBJ2-2; clone size: many; D gene: NA; CDR3 protein: CSARGGTATGELFF; CDR3 DNA: TGCAGTGCTAGAGGTGGAACCGCAACCGGGGAGCTGTTTTTT
V gene: TRBV12-3/TRBV12-4; CDR3 length: 15; J gene: TRBJ2-1; clone size: NA; D gene: TRBD2; CDR3 protein: CAGSITRDYIYEQFF; CDR3 DNA: TGTGCCGGCAGCATTACCCGGGACTATATCTATGAGCAGTTCTTC
V gene: TRBV5-1; CDR3 length: 14; J gene: TRBJ2-1; clone size: many; D gene: NA; CDR3 protein: CASRRGGDLNEQFF; CDR3 DNA: TGCGCCAGCAGAAGGGGGGGGGATCTCAATGAGCAGTTCTTC
V gene: TRBV5-1; CDR3 length: 14; J gene: TRBJ2-5; clone size: NA; D gene: NA; CDR3 protein: CASSLESGQETQYF; CDR3 DNA: TGCGCCAGCAGCTTGGAGTCAGGTCAAGAGACCCAGTACTTC
V gene: TRBV6-2/TRBV6-3; CDR3 length: 15; J gene: TRBJ2-7; clone size: many; D gene: NA; CDR3 protein: CASSRLGQALYEQYF; CDR3 DNA: TGTGCCAGCAGCCGCCTTGGACAAGCACTCTACGAGCAGTACTTC
V gene: TRBV28; CDR3 length: 16; J gene: TRBJ2-1; clone size: NA; D gene: TRBD2; CDR3 protein: CASSTGLAGGPNEQFF; CDR3 DNA: TGTGCCAGCAGCACGGGACTAGCGGGAGGCCCCAATGAGCAGTTCTTC
V gene: TRBV3-1; CDR3 length: 14; J gene: TRBJ1-1; clone size: few; D gene: NA; CDR3 protein: CASSQNYRNTEAFF; CDR3 DNA: TGTGCCAGCAGTCAAAACTACAGGAACACTGAAGCTTTCTTT
V gene: TRBV7-9; CDR3 length: 16; J gene: TRBJ2-1; clone size: few; D gene: TRBD2; CDR3 protein: CASSLEGGSGSDEQFF; CDR3 DNA: TGTGCCAGCAGCTTAGAGGGGGGGAGCGGGAGCGATGAGCAGTTCTTC
V gene: TRBV20-1; CDR3 length: 12; J gene: TRBJ2-5; clone size: many; D gene: NA; CDR3 protein: CSARGNQETQYF; CDR3 DNA: TGCAGTGCTAGGGGAAACCAAGAGACCCAGTACTTC
V gene: TRBV6-5; CDR3 length: 15; J gene: TRBJ1-1; clone size: NA; D gene: TRBD1; CDR3 protein: CASSYGTGGETEAFF; CDR3 DNA: TGTGCCAGCAGTTACGGGACAGGGGGAGAGACTGAAGCTTTCTTT
V gene: TRBV30; CDR3 length: 16; J gene: TRBJ2-5; clone size: NA; D gene: TRBD2; CDR3 protein: CAWSVGLAGVRETQYF; CDR3 DNA: TGTGCCTGGAGTGTTGGACTAGCGGGAGTAAGGGAGACCCAGTACTTC
V gene: TRBV12-3/TRBV12-4; CDR3 length: 14; J gene: TRBJ1-2; clone size: many; D gene: TRBD1; CDR3 protein: CASTGTGVVGGYTF; CDR3 DNA: TGTGCCAGCACCGGGACAGGGGTTGTAGGTGGCTACACCTTC
V gene: TRBV18; CDR3 length: 15; J gene: TRBJ1-5; clone size: NA; D gene: TRBD1; CDR3 protein: CASSPGQDSNQPQHF; CDR3 DNA: TGTGCCAGCTCACCGGGACAGGATAGCAATCAGCCCCAGCATTTT
V gene: TRBV7-3; CDR3 length: 16; J gene: TRBJ2-1; clone size: NA; D gene: TRBD2; CDR3 protein: CASSWKGGGLNEWQFF; CDR3 DNA: TGTGCCAGCAGCTGGAAGGGCGGGGGGCTCAATGAGTGGCAGTTCTTC
V gene: TRBV12-3/TRBV12-4; CDR3 length: 14; J gene: TRBJ1-2; clone size: NA; D gene: NA; CDR3 protein: CASSPLRDRYGYTF; CDR3 DNA: TGTGCCAGCAGTCCACTGAGGGATAGGTATGGCTACACCTTC
V gene: TRBV5-1; CDR3 length: 14; J gene: TRBJ1-1; clone size: many; D gene: NA; CDR3 protein: CASSLEGVNTEAFF; CDR3 DNA: TGCGCCAGCAGCTTGGAAGGGGTGAACACTGAAGCTTTCTTT
V gene: TRBV7-3; CDR3 length: 15; J gene: TRBJ2-5; clone size: few; D gene: NA; CDR3 protein: CASSPGLGIGETQYF; CDR3 DNA: TGTGCCAGCAGCCCGGGACTTGGGATTGGAGAGACCCAGTACTTC
V gene: TRBV18; CDR3 length: 13; J gene: TRBJ2-5; clone size: few; D gene: NA; CDR3 protein: CASSPMGGETQYF; CDR3 DNA: TGTGCCAGCTCACCTATGGGAGGAGAGACCCAGTACTTC
V gene: TRBV25-1; CDR3 length: 13; J gene: TRBJ2-7; clone size: few; D gene: NA; CDR3 protein: CASSEAYGYEQYF; CDR3 DNA: TGTGCCAGCAGTGAAGCTTATGGGTACGAGCAGTACTTC
V gene: TRBV7-2; CDR3 length: 15; J gene: TRBJ2-5; clone size: many; D gene: NA; CDR3 protein: CASSLGFGRQETQYF; CDR3 DNA: TGTGCCAGCAGCTTAGGGTTTGGCAGGCAAGAGACCCAGTACTTC
V gene: TRBV4-3; CDR3 length: 16; J gene: TRBJ2-3; clone size: many; D gene: NA; CDR3 protein: CASSQSPSAGTDTQYF; CDR3 DNA: TGCGCCAGCAGCCAAAGCCCCTCCGCGGGCACAGATACGCAGTATTTT
V gene: TRBV4-3; CDR3 length: 14; J gene: TRBJ2-5; clone size: few; D gene: NA; CDR3 protein: CASSRYYSQETQYF; CDR3 DNA: TGCGCCAGCAGCCGGTACTATTCGCAAGAGACCCAGTACTTC
V gene: TRBV27; CDR3 length: 17; J gene: TRBJ2-3; clone size: many; D gene: TRBD1; CDR3 protein: CASSLRMGQGYTDTQYF; CDR3 DNA: TGTGCCAGCAGTTTACGGATGGGACAGGGCTACACAGATACGCAGTATTTT
V gene: TRBV4-2; CDR3 length: 17; J gene: TRBJ2-1; clone size: few; D gene: TRBD2; CDR3 protein: CASSQALSLAGNNEQFF; CDR3 DNA: TGTGCCAGCAGCCAAGCTCTAAGTCTAGCGGGGAACAATGAGCAGTTCTTC
V gene: TRBV12-3/TRBV12-4; CDR3 length: 13; J gene: TRBJ2-5; clone size: many; D gene: NA; CDR3 protein: CASRGDGRETQYF; CDR3 DNA: TGTGCCAGCCGGGGCGATGGGCGAGAGACCCAGTACTTC
V gene: TRBV10-3; CDR3 length: 13; J gene: TRBJ2-7; clone size: many; D gene: NA; CDR3 protein: CAISESGSYEQYF; CDR3 DNA: TGTGCCATCAGTGAGTCAGGGAGCTACGAGCAGTACTTC
V gene: TRBV24-1; CDR3 length: 12; J gene: TRBJ2-7; clone size: many; D gene: TRBD2; CDR3 protein: CATAGDGYEQYF; CDR3 DNA: TGTGCCACCGCGGGGGACGGCTACGAGCAGTACTTC
V gene: TRBV7-6; CDR3 length: 16; J gene: TRBJ2-3; clone size: NA; D gene: TRBD2; CDR3 protein: CASSLGAGGPIDTQYF; CDR3 DNA: TGTGCCAGCAGCTTAGGAGCGGGAGGGCCGATAGATACGCAGTATTTT
V gene: TRBV7-2; CDR3 length: 15; J gene: TRBJ1-1; clone size: NA; D gene: NA; CDR3 protein: CASSLGDSGGGKAFF; CDR3 DNA: TGTGCCAGCAGCTTAGGTGACAGTGGGGGAGGTAAAGCTTTCTTT
V gene: TRBV5-6; CDR3 length: 15; J gene: TRBJ2-5; clone size: many; D gene: TRBD1; CDR3 protein: CASSLLDRLQETQYF; CDR3 DNA: TGTGCCAGCAGCTTGCTGGACAGGCTCCAAGAGACCCAGTACTTC
V gene: TRBV28; CDR3 length: 17; J gene: TRBJ2-6; clone size: few; D gene: NA; CDR3 protein: CASTLEPNPSGANVLTF; CDR3 DNA: TGTGCCAGCACCCTAGAGCCCAACCCCTCTGGGGCCAACGTCCTGACTTTC
V gene: TRBV10-3; CDR3 length: 11; J gene: TRBJ1-1; clone size: NA; D gene: NA; CDR3 protein: CAITKGAEAFF; CDR3 DNA: TGTGCCATCACAAAGGGGGCTGAAGCTTTCTTT
V gene: TRBV20-1; CDR3 length: 13; J gene: TRBJ2-7; clone size: many; D gene: NA; CDR3 protein: CSAPPYTTYEQYF; CDR3 DNA: TGCAGTGCTCCGCCCTATACTACCTACGAGCAGTACTTC